Sequencing of this TCR beta chain was carried out in a study of cytomegalovirus exposure and HLA in healthy donors. This PCR relied on a set of 60 Vbeta primers and 13 Jbeta primers. Repertoires were generated with immunoSEQ multiplex PCR, while TCRdb's copy carries only in-frame clones and drops some. The table has some 190,000 clones, 75% to 85% seen once. Per germline, CDR1 LGHNA and CDR2 YNFKEQ. Germline trimming cut 1 base from V and 8 bases from J; bases unmatched to any gene: 9. The CDR3 spans 15 residues. Comments on this clone: Its specificity is not known.

Study-level points and caveats: Reports indicated that the classifier achieved high specificity and sensitivity in diagnosing cytomegalovirus status.

The chain is built from TRBV4-2 and TRBJ1-2; 8 positions match TRBD1. Material: PBMCs. This TCR was sampled from a woman aged 30 to 39 in good health and CMV-seropositive. The CDR3 DNA is TGTGCCAGCAGCCAAGGGGACAGGATATCGAAAGGCTACACCTTC. It translates to CASSQGDRISKGYTF.